Sequencing of this T cell receptor beta chain was carried out in a study of cytomegalovirus exposure and HLA in healthy donors. 13 Jbeta primers and 60 Vbeta primers were used for the PCR. Methods used by the authors: Roughly 80 million unique TCR beta chains, some 10 million of them shared, were counted by a later analysis. This table comes from immunoSEQ multiplex PCR, and its TCRdb copy is limited to in-frame clones, with some not included. V and J calls and clone size come straight from that table; D and trimming were deduced from the DNA. The profile shows 65,000 to 95,000 clones, 65% to 85% of them singletons. This clone is a singleton in its sample. A junction end diverges from the germline sequence, so it may reflect a read error. The germline gives CDR1 SEHNR, CDR2 FQNEAQ (reference sequence). This CDR3 comprises 15 residues. Each donor was healthy, and each was a bone marrow donor.

This TCR derives from a man in his 70s in good health and CMV-seronegative. The chain recombines TRBV7-9 with TRBJ1-2; TRBD1 aligns across 12 bases. Sequencing was performed on PBMCs. CDR3 region: CSSSGGTGGVYGYTF. In nucleotides, the CDR3 is TGTTCCAGCAGCGGGGGGACAGGGGGCGTCTATGGCTACACCTTC.